These 5 T cell receptor beta chains came from one sample sequenced in a study of blood T cell repertoires in COVID-19. The table came from immunoSEQ multiplex PCR; TCRdb's copy has only in-frame clones and leaves some out. The sample lists roughly 98,000 clones, approximately 80% occurring once. Sequenced material: peripheral blood. The receptors shown here come from a human donor in a cohort sampled during active COVID-19.

The chain recombines TRBV11-2 with TRBJ2-5, with TRBD2 identical over 7 bases. J gave up 5 bases and V 1 base, and 4 bases lay outside the gene matches. CDR1 and CDR2 from the germline V gene are SGHAT and FQNNGV. The CDR3 is 14 amino acids. CDR3 region: CASSLVLAGETQYF. In nucleotides, the CDR3 is TGTGCCAGCAGCTTAGTCTTAGCGGGCGAGACCCAGTACTTC.

The V gene is TRBV19, the J gene TRBJ2-7, with 7 bases fitting TRBD1. The junction had 16 bases not matched to a gene; V was cut back by 5 bases and J by 3 bases. The germline V gene encodes CDR1 LNHDA and CDR2 SQIVND (reference sequence). The CDR3 is 17 residues long. The CDR3: CASSLHRGQHRFYEQYF. CDR3 coding DNA: TGTGCCAGTAGTCTCCATAGGGGACAGCATCGCTTCTACGAGCAGTACTTC.

This clone was seen only a few times. V gene TRBV7-2 combines with J gene TRBJ2-2; TRBD1 is a possible D gene (6 bases). The CDR3 runs 16 residues. CDR1 and CDR2 from the germline V gene are SGHTA and FQGNSA. V was shortened by 2 bases and J by 1 base, with 11 bases between the two germline ends. The DNA of the CDR3 is TGTGCCAGCAGCTTACGCGACAGGCGGAACACCGGGGAGCTGTTTTTT. Translation gives CASSLRDRRNTGELFF.

This clone was found a few times. The V gene is TRBV4-3, the J gene TRBJ2-5; no clear D. Germline CDR1 LGHNA, CDR2 YSLEER. The CDR3 has 13 residues. V was pared by 0 bases and J by 4 bases, with 6 bases between. This chain's CDR3 is CASSQDRGETQYF. The CDR3 DNA is TGCGCCAGCAGCCAAGATCGAGGAGAGACCCAGTACTTC.

This clone was seen only once. The J gene is TRBJ2-7, the V gene TRBV7-2; 9 bases are a match to TRBD1. The CDR3 sequence is 14 residues long. CDR1 and CDR2 from the germline V gene are SGHTA and FQGNSA. The ends lost 4 bases at V and 6 bases at J; junction bases unmatched: 7. CDR3 coding DNA: TGTGCCAGCAGCTCCCAACAGGGGGCATTCGAGCAGTACTTC. Residues: CASSSQQGAFEQYF.